Each of the 19 T cell receptor beta chains below was sequenced from the same sample in a study of beta chain features in type 1 diabetes. Findings of the study overall: Researchers report that Type 1 diabetes patients had moderately but significantly shorter TCRB CDR3s across all four CD4+ subsets.

Their antigens remain unidentified. Sequenced material consisted of expressed TCRB transcripts (all of the isolated RNA was reverse transcribed). Generated by immunoSEQ multiplex PCR, the TCRdb table keeps only in-frame clones and is missing some. The sample records some 290,000 clones, around 25% being singletons. The material sequenced was naive CD4+ T cells from blood. The receptors here all came from a woman aged 30 to 39 with type 1 diabetes.

The chain combines TRBV5-4 with TRBJ2-7, with TRBD1 as a possible D gene (7 bases). This CDR3 spans 14 amino acids. Per the germline V gene, CDR1 is SGHNT and CDR2 is YYREEE (reference sequence). Trimming took 4 bases from V and 4 from J, leaving 15 bases between them. The CDR3 bases are TGTGCCAGCAGCCCGCGGGACAGTGGTTACGAGCAGTACTTC. This codes for CASSPRDSGYEQYF. The full variable domain, with the rest looked up from reference TRBV5-4 and TRBJ2-7, is ETGVTQSPTHLIKTRGQQVTLRCSSQSGHNTVSWYQQALGQGPQFIFQYYREEENGRGNFPPRFSGLQFPNYSSELNVNALELDDSALYLCASSPRDSGYEQYFGPGTRLTVT.

The chain links TRBV14 to TRBJ2-6; weak D call: TRBD2 (6 bases). This CDR3 contains 18 residues. V shed 3 bases and J shed 2 bases, with 17 bases lying between them. Germline V CDR1 and CDR2: SGHDN, FVKESK. CDR3 nucleotide sequence: TGTGCCAGCAGCCAGAAGGTGGGACTTTGGGCTGGGGCCAACGTCCTGACTTTC. It specifies CASSQKVGLWAGANVLTF.

Only a few counts were recorded for this clone. The chain employs TRBV25-1 and TRBJ2-5; perhaps TRBD1 as D (6 bases). The CDR3 has 14 residues. V gave up 3 bases and J gave up 7 bases, with 15 bases separating them. Germline CDR1 reads MGHDK; CDR2 reads SYGVNS. The CDR3 sequence is CASSEAGTQGTQYF. CDR3 nucleotide sequence: TGTGCCAGCAGTGAGGCCGGGACACAGGGGACCCAGTACTTC. The full variable domain, with the rest looked up from reference TRBV25-1 and TRBJ2-5, is EADIYQTPRYLVIGTGKKITLECSQTMGHDKMYWYQQDPGMELHLIHYSYGVNSTEKGDLSSESTVSRIRTEHFPLTLESARPSHTSQYLCASSEAGTQGTQYFGPGTRLLVL.

The CDR3 DNA reads as TGTGCCAGCAGTTACGGGACTAGCGGGAGAGAGACGGAGCAGTTCTTC. Protein sequence: CASSYGTSGRETEQFF. The chain joins TRBV6-5 to TRBJ2-1; TRBD2 matches at 14 bases. This CDR3 is built from 16 residues. Trimming took 2 bases from V and 10 from J; bases not matched to a gene: 7. Germline loops: CDR1 MNHEY, CDR2 SVGAGI.

The chain employs TRBV5-1 and TRBJ2-1; D gene unclear. Between the trimmed V and J ends, which lost 0 bases and 7 bases, there was a span of 8 bases. The V gene's germline CDR1 is SGHRS and CDR2 YFSETQ. The CDR3 length is 13 residues. The CDR3 DNA reads as TGCGCCAGCAGCTTGGACATGTGGAATGAGCAGTTCTTC. It encodes CASSLDMWNEQFF.

The V call is TRBV5-4, the J call TRBJ1-2; TRBD1 is a possible D gene (6 bases). CDR1 SGHNT and CDR2 YYREEE come from the germline V gene (reference sequence). V shed 1 base and J shed 7 bases, with 14 bases lying between them. The CDR3 has 14 amino acids. CDR3 sequence reads: CASSLLPTGPGYTF. The CDR3 DNA is TGTGCCAGCAGCTTGTTACCCACAGGGCCTGGCTACACCTTC.

This clone was observed a handful of times. This sequence joins TRBV5-4 and TRBJ2-7; TRBD1 aligns across 7 bases. From germline, CDR1 is SGHNT and CDR2 YYREEE (reference sequence). This CDR3 spans 13 amino acids. V lost 4 bases and J lost 7; bases outside the gene matches: 8. The CDR3 loop reads CASSPTGMGEQYF. In DNA form, the CDR3 reads TGTGCCAGCAGCCCGACAGGGATGGGGGAGCAGTACTTC.

This clone was counted between two and nine times. CDR3 nucleotides: TGTGCCAGCAGTCCGTGGACAGAGAATCAGCCCCAGCATTTT. Amino acids: CASSPWTENQPQHF. The chain has TRBV27 and TRBJ1-5; TRBD1 is a possible D gene (6 bases). Deletions cut 5 bases from V and 4 bases from J, with 12 bases between. CDR1 and CDR2 from the germline V gene are MNHEY and SMNVEV (reference sequence). CDR3 length: 14 residues.

This clone appeared a few times. The chain links TRBV5-4 to TRBJ2-2, with 7 nucleotides matching TRBD1. The CDR3 spans 14 residues. With 7 bases clipped from V and 5 bases from J, the junction kept 8 bases outside the gene matches. Germline V gene lookup returns CDR1 SGHNT and CDR2 YYREEE (reference sequence). Here the CDR3 reads CASALKGATGELFF. CDR3 bases: TGTGCCAGCGCCCTGAAGGGGGCGACCGGGGAGCTGTTTTTT. Together with reference TRBV5-4 and TRBJ2-2, the CDR3 gives the full variable domain: ETGVTQSPTHLIKTRGQQVTLRCSSQSGHNTVSWYQQALGQGPQFIFQYYREEENGRGNFPPRFSGLQFPNYSSELNVNALELDDSALYLCASALKGATGELFFGEGSRLTVL.

The V and J genes are TRBV6-5 and TRBJ1-1, with D possibly matching TRBD1 (5 bases). Germline V gives CDR1 MNHEY, CDR2 SVGAGI. Trimming left V 2 bases short and J 5 bases short, with 15 bases between. The CDR3 length is 15 residues. DNA of the CDR3: TGTGCCAGCAGTTACGGGGCAGGTGGGAAAACTGAAGCTTTCTTT. This sequence encodes CASSYGAGGKTEAFF.

The gene calls are TRBV27 and TRBJ1-5; 7 nucleotides match TRBD1. V trimming: 4 bases; J trimming: 4 bases; junction bases outside the gene matches: 10. The CDR3 has 16 amino acids. The V gene's germline CDR1 is MNHEY and CDR2 SMNVEV (reference sequence). The CDR3 region has the DNA TGTGCCAGCAGTTCTGGTGGGGCAGGGGGGAATCAGCCCCAGCATTTT. Translated: CASSSGGAGGNQPQHF.

This clone was seen more than once but under ten times. The V call is TRBV5-1, the J call TRBJ2-7, with a tentative D call TRBD1 (6 bases). CDR3 length: 15 amino acids. The germline V and J ends were trimmed by 4 bases and 0 bases, with 14 bases remaining between them. Germline assignment: CDR1 SGHRS and CDR2 YFSETQ. CDR3: CASSPIDRSSYEQYF. The CDR3 nucleotides read TGCGCCAGCAGCCCCATCGACAGGAGCTCCTACGAGCAGTACTTC.

This clone showed up just once. The chain joins TRBV15 to TRBJ2-2; no reliable D call. Germline CDR1 reads LNHNV; CDR2 reads YYDKDF (reference sequence). The CDR3 extends over 15 amino acids. V shed 0 bases and J shed 2 bases, with 7 bases lying between them. The CDR3 region has the DNA TGTGCCACCAGCAGAGATTTAGTAAACACCGGGGAGCTGTTTTTT. Translating it yields CATSRDLVNTGELFF.

This clone has more than one count but fewer than ten. This chain uses TRBV7-3 with TRBJ2-5, with D possibly being TRBD1 (5 bases). The germline V and J ends were trimmed by 4 bases and 5 bases, with 11 bases remaining between them. Germline-derived CDR1 and CDR2 are SGHTA and FQGTGA. This CDR3 spans 13 amino acids. The CDR3 loop is CASSSRQRETQYF. The CDR3, as DNA: TGTGCCAGCAGCTCTCGACAGAGGGAGACCCAGTACTTC.

The genes are TRBV19 and TRBJ2-5; D is perhaps TRBD2 (6 bases). Germline V CDR1 and CDR2: LNHDA, SQIVND (reference sequence). V shed 3 bases and J shed 5 bases, with 16 bases lying between them. The CDR3 has 15 residues. CDR3 DNA sequence: TGTGCCAGTAGTATCGGGGTGGAGGGTAGGGAGACCCAGTACTTC. It is translated as CASSIGVEGRETQYF.

Notes on this clone: Other DNA sequences in this sample translate to the same CDR3. V and J are TRBV30 and TRBJ1-1, with no clear D. V lost 0 bases and J 0 bases, leaving 8 bases between the germline ends. This CDR3 contains 14 residues. The germline V gene encodes CDR1 GTSNPN and CDR2 SVGIG (reference sequence). CDR3 DNA sequence: TGTGCCTGGAGTGTACGGGTCATGAACACTGAAGCTTTCTTT. It translates to CAWSVRVMNTEAFF.

V is TRBV18 and J is TRBJ1-5, with 9 positions matching TRBD1. The CDR3 is made up of 15 amino acids. Unmatched junction bases numbered 5, after V lost 4 bases and J lost 4 bases. CDR1 is KGHSH, CDR2 LQKENI, per germline. Here the CDR3 reads CASSLGTGFNQPQHF. CDR3 sequence (DNA): TGTGCCAGCTCACTCGGGACAGGGTTTAATCAGCCCCAGCATTTT. The variable domain in full, with the rest retrieved from reference TRBV18 and TRBJ1-5, is NAGVMQNPRHLVRRRGQEARLRCSPMKGHSHVYWYRQLPEEGLKFMVYLQKENIIDESGMPKERFSAEFPKEGPSILRIQQVVRGDSAAYFCASSLGTGFNQPQHFGDGTRLSIL.

The chain uses TRBV28 and TRBJ2-7; D is unclear. In germline, CDR1 is MDHEN, CDR2 SYDVKM. V was trimmed by 3 bases and J by 1 base, leaving 7 bases between them. CDR3 length: 13 residues. The CDR3: CASSFGQSYEQYF. Written as DNA, the CDR3 is TGTGCCAGCAGTTTTGGGCAGTCCTACGAGCAGTACTTC. The full variable domain, its missing parts supplied by reference TRBV28 and TRBJ2-7, is DVKVTQSSRYLVKRTGEKVFLECVQDMDHENMFWYRQDPGLGLRLIYFSYDVKMKEKGDIPEGYSVSREKKERFSLILESASTNQTSMYLCASSFGQSYEQYFGPGTRLTVT.

This clone came up a few times. This rearrangement joins TRBV29-1 to TRBJ1-2, with D maybe TRBD1 (6 bases). The germline gives CDR1 SQVTM, CDR2 ANQGSEA. The CDR3 is 12 amino acids. Trimming cost V 6 bases and J 5 bases, with 13 bases left between them. CDR3: CSVPGASYGYTF. DNA for the CDR3: TGCAGCGTCCCAGGGGCCTCGTATGGCTACACCTTC. Complete variable domain (other parts from reference TRBV29-1 and TRBJ1-2): SAVISQKPSRDICQRGTSLTIQCQVDSQVTMMFWYRQQPGQSLTLIATANQGSEATYESGFVIDKFPISRPNLTFSTLTVSNMSPEDSSIYLCSVPGASYGYTFGSGTRLTVV.